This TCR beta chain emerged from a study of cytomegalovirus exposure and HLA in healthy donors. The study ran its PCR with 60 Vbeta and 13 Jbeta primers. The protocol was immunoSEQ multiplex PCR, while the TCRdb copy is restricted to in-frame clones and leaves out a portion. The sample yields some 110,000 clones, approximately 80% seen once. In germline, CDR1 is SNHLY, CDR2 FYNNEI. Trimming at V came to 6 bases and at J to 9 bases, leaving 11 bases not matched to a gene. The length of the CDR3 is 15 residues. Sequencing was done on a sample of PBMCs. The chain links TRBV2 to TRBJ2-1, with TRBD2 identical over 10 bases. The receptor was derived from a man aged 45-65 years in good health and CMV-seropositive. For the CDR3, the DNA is TGTGCCAGCAGGGGTACTAGCGGGGAAGGGGGTGAGCAGTTCTTC. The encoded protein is CASRGTSGEGGEQFF.